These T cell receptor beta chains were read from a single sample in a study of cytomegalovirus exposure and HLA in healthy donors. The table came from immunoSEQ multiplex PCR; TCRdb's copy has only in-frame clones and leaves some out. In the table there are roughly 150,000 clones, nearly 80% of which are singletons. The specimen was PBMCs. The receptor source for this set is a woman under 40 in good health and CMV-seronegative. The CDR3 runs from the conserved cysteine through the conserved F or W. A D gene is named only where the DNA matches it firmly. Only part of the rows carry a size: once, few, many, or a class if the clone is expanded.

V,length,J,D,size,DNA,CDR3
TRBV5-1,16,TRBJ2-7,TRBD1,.,TGCGCCAGCAGCTTCCTAGCCGGGACAGGGGGCTACGAGCAGTACTTC,CASSFLAGTGGYEQYF
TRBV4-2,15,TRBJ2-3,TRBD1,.,TGTGCCAGCAGCTCCCGGGACAGGGGTCGAGATACGCAGTATTTT,CASSSRDRGRDTQYF
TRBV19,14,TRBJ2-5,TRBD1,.,TGTGCCAGTAGCCTCGACAGGGGAAGGGAGACCCAGTACTTC,CASSLDRGRETQYF
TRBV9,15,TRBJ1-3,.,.,TGTGCCAGCAGCGTAGAGGGGGTTAGTGGAAACACCATATATTTT,CASSVEGVSGNTIYF
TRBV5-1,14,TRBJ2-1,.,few,TGCGCCAGCAGCTTGACGGGGTGGGTCGATGAGCAGTTCTTC,CASSLTGWVDEQFF
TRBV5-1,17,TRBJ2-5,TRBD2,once,TGCGCCAGCAGCTTAGCCGGGACTAGCGGGGGGACAGAGACCCAGTACTTC,CASSLAGTSGGTETQYF
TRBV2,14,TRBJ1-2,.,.,TGTGCCAGCAGTGAGAGGCAGCTTATGGGTGGCTACACCTTC,CASSERQLMGGYTF
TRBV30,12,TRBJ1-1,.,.,TGTGCCTGGAGTCCCTCCCGCACTGAAGCTTTCTTT,CAWSPSRTEAFF
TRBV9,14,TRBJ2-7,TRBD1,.,TGTGCCAGCAGCGTTGGACAGGGGGTCTACGAGCAGTACTTC,CASSVGQGVYEQYF
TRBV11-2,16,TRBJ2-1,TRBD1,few,TGTGCCAGCAGATTCAGCCGGGACAGCTCCTACAATGAGCAGTTCTTC,CASRFSRDSSYNEQFF
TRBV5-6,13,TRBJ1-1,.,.,TGTGCCAGCAGCTTGCCTTTGAACACTGAAGCTTTCTTT,CASSLPLNTEAFF
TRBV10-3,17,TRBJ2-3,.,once,TGTGCCATCAGTGAGTCGATCGTAGCCCTCCGCACAGATACGCAGTATTTT,CAISESIVALRTDTQYF
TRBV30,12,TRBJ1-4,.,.,TGTGCCTGGTCTAAGCCTCGGGAAAAACTGTTTTTT,CAWSKPREKLFF
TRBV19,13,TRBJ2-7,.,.,TGTGCCAGTAGTATGGAGCAGGGGTACGAGCAGTACTTC,CASSMEQGYEQYF
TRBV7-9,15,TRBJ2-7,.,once,TGTGCCAGCAGCAAGTACGCGGGGGCCTCCTACGAGCAGTACTTC,CASSKYAGASYEQYF
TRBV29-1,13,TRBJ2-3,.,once,TGCAGCGGGAGACAGTCTAGCACAGATACGCAGTATTTT,CSGRQSSTDTQYF
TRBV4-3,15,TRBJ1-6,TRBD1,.,TGCGCCAGCAGCCAGACGACAGGGGGCGCGTCACCCCTCCACTTT,CASSQTTGGASPLHF
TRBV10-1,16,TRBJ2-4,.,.,TGCGCCAGCAGTGAGTCACAGGAATTAGCCAAAAACATTCAGTACTTC,CASSESQELAKNIQYF
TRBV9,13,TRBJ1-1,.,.,TGTGCCAGCAGCGTTTTGAGGGACACTGAAGCTTTCTTT,CASSVLRDTEAFF
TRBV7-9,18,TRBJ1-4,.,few,TGTGCCAGCAGCTTAGGCGGCAGGGCAACTGCAACTAATGAAAAACTGTTTTTT,CASSLGGRATATNEKLFF
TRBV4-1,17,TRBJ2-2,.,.,TGCGCCAGCAGCCATTCGAAAAGCAGGACGAACACCGGGGAGCTGTTTTTT,CASSHSKSRTNTGELFF
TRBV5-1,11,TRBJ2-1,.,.,TGCGCCAGCAGCTTATCTATTGAGCAGTTCTTC,CASSLSIEQFF
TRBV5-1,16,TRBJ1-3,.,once,TGCGCCAGCAGCTTGGCCGAACAGGTGAAAGGAAACACCATATATTTT,CASSLAEQVKGNTIYF
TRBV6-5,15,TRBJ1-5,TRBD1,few,TGTGCCAGCAGCGGCGACAGGGTAAGCAATCAGCCCCAGCATTTT,CASSGDRVSNQPQHF
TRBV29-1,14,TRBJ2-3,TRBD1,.,TGCAGCACCGGACAGGGCGCCAGCACAGATACGCAGTATTTT,CSTGQGASTDTQYF
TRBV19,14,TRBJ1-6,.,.,TGTGCCAGTAGTAGCCGTCCGGTGGGGGAGGCCCTCCACTTT,CASSSRPVGEALHF
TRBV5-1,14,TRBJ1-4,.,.,TGCGCCAGCAGCCTTGGGACACCTAATGAAAAACTGTTTTTT,CASSLGTPNEKLFF
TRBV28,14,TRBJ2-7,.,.,TGTGCCAGCAGAGCGATCGGGACAACCTACGAGCAGTACTTC,CASRAIGTTYEQYF
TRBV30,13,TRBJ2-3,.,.,TGTGCCTGGAGTGGGGCAGGGGTATATACGCAGTATTTT,CAWSGAGVYTQYF
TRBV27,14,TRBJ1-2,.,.,TGTGCCAGCAGTTTATCCGCAGGGTCCTATGGCTACACCTTC,CASSLSAGSYGYTF
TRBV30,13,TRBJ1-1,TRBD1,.,TGTGCCTGGAGTGAGACAGGGGACACTGAAGCTTTCTTT,CAWSETGDTEAFF
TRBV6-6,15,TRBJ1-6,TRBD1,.,TGTGCAACCAAAGGGACAGGGGGGTTGAATTCACCCCTCCACTTT,CATKGTGGLNSPLHF
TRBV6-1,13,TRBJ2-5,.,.,TGTGCCAGCAGTGAAGCGGGGAGGGAGACCCAGTACTTC,CASSEAGRETQYF
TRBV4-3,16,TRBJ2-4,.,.,TGCGCCAGCAGCCAAGATAATGGGGCAGCCAAAAACATTCAGTACTTC,CASSQDNGAAKNIQYF
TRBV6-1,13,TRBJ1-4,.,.,TGTGCCAGCAGTGAGCTCAGTGGTGAAAAACTGTTTTTT,CASSELSGEKLFF
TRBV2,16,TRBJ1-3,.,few,TGTGCCAGCAGGAGGAGGGTTTCAATCTCTGGAAACACCATATATTTT,CASRRRVSISGNTIYF
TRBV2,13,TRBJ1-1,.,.,TGTGCCAGCAGTGAAGCGGGCCCCGGGGGAGCTTTCTTT,CASSEAGPGGAFF
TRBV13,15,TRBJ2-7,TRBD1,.,TGTGCCAGCAGCTTAGACAGGGGGGCAACCTACGAGCAGTACTTC,CASSLDRGATYEQYF
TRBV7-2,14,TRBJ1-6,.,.,TGTGCCAGCAGCCCAATGGCTCGGGGTTCACCCCTCCACTTT,CASSPMARGSPLHF
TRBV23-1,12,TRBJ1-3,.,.,TGCGCCAGCCCACATGAGCGAGACACCATATATTTT,CASPHERDTIYF
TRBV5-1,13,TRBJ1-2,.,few,TGCGCCAGCAGGTGGGACTCCGAGAATGGCTACACCTTC,CASRWDSENGYTF
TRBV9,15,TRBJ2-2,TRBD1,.,TGTGCCAGCAGGGGACAGACCGAAGGCACCGGGGAGCTGTTTTTT,CASRGQTEGTGELFF
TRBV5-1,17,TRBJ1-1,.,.,TGCGCCAGCAGCTTGGGACAGGCAGTAAAATCGAACACTGAAGCTTTCTTT,CASSLGQAVKSNTEAFF
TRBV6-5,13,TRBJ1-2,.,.,TGTGCCAGCAGTTTACTACGCGCACAGGCCCACACCTTC,CASSLLRAQAHTF
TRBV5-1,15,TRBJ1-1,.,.,TGCGCCAGCAGCAGAACTCAGGGGATGAACACTGAAGCTTTCTTT,CASSRTQGMNTEAFF
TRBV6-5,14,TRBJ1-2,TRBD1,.,TGTGCCAGCAGGGAGACAGGGGCTTCGTATGGCTACACCTTC,CASRETGASYGYTF
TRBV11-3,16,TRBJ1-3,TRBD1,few,TGTGCCAGCAGCTCGGGACAGGGTGATAGAGGAAACACCATATATTTT,CASSSGQGDRGNTIYF
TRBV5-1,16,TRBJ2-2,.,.,TGCGCCAGCAGTTCCGGGACACTAACGAACACCGGGGAGCTGTTTTTT,CASSSGTLTNTGELFF
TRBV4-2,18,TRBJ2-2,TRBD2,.,TGTGCCAGCAGCCAGGGACTAGCGGGGGCCTCGAACACCGGGGAGCTGTTTTTT,CASSQGLAGASNTGELFF
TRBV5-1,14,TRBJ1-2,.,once,TGCGCCAGCAGGATAGGAGGGATAGAAAATGGCTACACCTTC,CASRIGGIENGYTF
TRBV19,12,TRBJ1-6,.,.,TGTGCCAGTAACGAGGGTAGTTCACCCCTCCACTTT,CASNEGSSPLHF
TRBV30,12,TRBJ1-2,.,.,TGTGCCTGGTCTAATACTAACTATGGCTACACCTTC,CAWSNTNYGYTF
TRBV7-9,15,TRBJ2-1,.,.,TGTGCCAGCAGTCAATTCGGGGTTGCCTACAATGAGCAGTTCTTC,CASSQFGVAYNEQFF
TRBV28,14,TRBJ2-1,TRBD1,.,TGTGCCAGCAGAGGCGGGACAGGGTACAATGAGCAGTTCTTC,CASRGGTGYNEQFF